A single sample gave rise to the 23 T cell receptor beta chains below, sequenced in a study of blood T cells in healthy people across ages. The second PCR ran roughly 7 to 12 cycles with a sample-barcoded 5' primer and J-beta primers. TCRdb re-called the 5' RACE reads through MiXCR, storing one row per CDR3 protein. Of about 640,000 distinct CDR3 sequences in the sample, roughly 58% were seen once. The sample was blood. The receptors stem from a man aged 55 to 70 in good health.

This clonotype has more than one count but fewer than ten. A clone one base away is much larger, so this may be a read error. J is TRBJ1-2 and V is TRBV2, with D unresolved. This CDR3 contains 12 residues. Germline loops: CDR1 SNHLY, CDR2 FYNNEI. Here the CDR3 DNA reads TGTGCCGGCAGTGAAGAGAACTATGGCTACACCTTC. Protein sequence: CAGSEENYGYTF.

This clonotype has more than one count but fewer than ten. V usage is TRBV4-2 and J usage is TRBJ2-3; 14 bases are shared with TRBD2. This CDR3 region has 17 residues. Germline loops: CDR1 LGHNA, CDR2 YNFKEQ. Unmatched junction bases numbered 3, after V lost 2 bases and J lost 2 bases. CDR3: CASSQRTSGGSTDTQYF. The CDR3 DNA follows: TGTGCCAGCAGCCAACGGACTAGCGGGGGGTCCACAGATACGCAGTATTTT.

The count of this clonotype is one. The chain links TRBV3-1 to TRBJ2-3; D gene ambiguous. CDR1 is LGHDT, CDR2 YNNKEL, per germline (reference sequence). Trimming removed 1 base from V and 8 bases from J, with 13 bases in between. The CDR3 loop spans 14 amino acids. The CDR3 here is CASSQGRGAGTQYF. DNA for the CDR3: TGTGCCAGCAGCCAAGGGCGCGGCGCAGGTACGCAGTATTTT.

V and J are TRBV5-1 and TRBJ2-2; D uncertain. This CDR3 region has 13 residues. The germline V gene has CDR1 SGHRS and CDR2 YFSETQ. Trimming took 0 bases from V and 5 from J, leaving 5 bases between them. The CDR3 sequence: CASSLDLTGELFF. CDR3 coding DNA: TGCGCCAGCAGCTTGGACTTAACCGGGGAGCTGTTTTTT.

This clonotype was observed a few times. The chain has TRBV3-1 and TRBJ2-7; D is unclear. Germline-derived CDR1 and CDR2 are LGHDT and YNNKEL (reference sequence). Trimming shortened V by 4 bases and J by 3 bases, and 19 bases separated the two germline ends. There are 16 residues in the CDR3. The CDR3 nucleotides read TGTGCCAGCAGCCTCGGCCAGGCCGGTTTTAACTACGAGCAGTACTTC. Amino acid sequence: CASSLGQAGFNYEQYF.

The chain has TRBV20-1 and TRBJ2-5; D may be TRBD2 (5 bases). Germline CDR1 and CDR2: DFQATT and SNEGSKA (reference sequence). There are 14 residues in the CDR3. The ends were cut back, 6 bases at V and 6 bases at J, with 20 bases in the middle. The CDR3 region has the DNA TGCAGTGCCTTTTCCAGCGGCCGACCCAAGACCCAGTACTTC. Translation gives CSAFSSGRPKTQYF.

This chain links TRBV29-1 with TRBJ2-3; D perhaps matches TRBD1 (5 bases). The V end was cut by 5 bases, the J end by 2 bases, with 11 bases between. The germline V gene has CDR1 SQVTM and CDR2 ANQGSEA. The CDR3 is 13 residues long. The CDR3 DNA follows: TGCAGCGTTCGAGCAGGGTCCACAGATACGCAGTATTTT. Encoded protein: CSVRAGSTDTQYF.

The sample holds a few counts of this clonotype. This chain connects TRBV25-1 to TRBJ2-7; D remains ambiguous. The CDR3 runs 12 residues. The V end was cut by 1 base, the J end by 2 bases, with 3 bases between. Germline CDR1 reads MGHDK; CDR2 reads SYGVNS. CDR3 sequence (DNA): TGTGCCAGCAGTGAATTGGCCTACGAGCAGTACTTC. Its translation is CASSELAYEQYF.

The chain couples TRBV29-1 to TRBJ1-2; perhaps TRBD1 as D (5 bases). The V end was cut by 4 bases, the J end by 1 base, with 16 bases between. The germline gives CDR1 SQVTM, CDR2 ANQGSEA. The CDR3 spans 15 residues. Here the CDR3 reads CSVGGGDGFNYGYTF. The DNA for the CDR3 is TGCAGCGTTGGAGGAGGGGACGGTTTTAACTATGGCTACACCTTC. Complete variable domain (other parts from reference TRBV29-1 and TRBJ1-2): SAVISQKPSRDICQRGTSLTIQCQVDSQVTMMFWYRQQPGQSLTLIATANQGSEATYESGFVIDKFPISRPNLTFSTLTVSNMSPEDSSIYLCSVGGGDGFNYGYTFGSGTRLTVV.

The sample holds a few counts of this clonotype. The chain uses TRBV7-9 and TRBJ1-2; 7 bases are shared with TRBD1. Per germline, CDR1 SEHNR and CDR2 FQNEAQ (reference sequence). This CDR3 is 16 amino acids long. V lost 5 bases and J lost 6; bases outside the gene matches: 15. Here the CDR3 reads CASSTYNPTGPNGYTF. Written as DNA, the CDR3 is TGTGCCAGCAGCACCTACAACCCGACAGGGCCCAATGGCTACACCTTC. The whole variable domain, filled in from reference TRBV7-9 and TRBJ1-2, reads DTGVSQNPRHKITKRGQNVTFRCDPISEHNRLYWYRQTLGQGPEFLTYFQNEAQLEKSRLLSDRFSAERPKGSFSTLEIQRTEQGDSAMYLCASSTYNPTGPNGYTFGSGTRLTVV.

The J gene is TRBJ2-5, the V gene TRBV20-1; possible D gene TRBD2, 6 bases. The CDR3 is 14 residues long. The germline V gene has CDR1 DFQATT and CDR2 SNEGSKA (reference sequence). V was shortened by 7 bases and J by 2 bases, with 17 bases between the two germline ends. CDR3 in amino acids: CSVRGGGWQETQYF. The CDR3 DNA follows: TGCAGTGTTCGAGGAGGAGGGTGGCAAGAGACCCAGTACTTC.

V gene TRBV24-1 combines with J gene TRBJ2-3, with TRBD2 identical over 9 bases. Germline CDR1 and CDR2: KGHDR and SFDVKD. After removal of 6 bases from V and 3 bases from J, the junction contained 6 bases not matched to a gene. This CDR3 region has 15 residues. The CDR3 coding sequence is TGTGCCACCAGTCGAGGCGGGAGGGTTACAGATACGCAGTATTTT. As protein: CATSRGGRVTDTQYF.

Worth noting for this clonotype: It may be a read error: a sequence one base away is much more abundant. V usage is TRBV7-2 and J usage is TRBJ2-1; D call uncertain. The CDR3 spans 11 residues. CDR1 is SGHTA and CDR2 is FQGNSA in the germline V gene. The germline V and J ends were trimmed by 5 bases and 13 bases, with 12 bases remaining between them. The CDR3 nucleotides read TGTGCCAGCAGCCATTCGTGGACCCAGTTCTTC. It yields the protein CASSHSWTQFF.

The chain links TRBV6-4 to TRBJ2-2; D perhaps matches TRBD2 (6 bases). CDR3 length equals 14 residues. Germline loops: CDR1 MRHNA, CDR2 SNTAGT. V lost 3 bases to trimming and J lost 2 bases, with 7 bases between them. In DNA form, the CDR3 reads TGTGCCAGCAGTGAAGGACTAAACACCGGGGAGCTGTTTTTT. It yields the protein CASSEGLNTGELFF.

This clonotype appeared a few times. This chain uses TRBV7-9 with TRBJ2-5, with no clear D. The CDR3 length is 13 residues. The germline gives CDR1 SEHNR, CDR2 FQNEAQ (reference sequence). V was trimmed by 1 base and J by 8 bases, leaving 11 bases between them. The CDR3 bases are TGTGCCAGCAGCTTAGGGGTTGGCGGAACCCAGTACTTC. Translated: CASSLGVGGTQYF. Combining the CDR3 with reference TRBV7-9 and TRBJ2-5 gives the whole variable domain DTGVSQNPRHKITKRGQNVTFRCDPISEHNRLYWYRQTLGQGPEFLTYFQNEAQLEKSRLLSDRFSAERPKGSFSTLEIQRTEQGDSAMYLCASSLGVGGTQYFGPGTRLLVL.

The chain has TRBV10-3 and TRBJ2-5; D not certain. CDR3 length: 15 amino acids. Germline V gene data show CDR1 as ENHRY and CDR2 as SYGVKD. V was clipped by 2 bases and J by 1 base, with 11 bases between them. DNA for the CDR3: TGTGCCATCAGTGAGACCCTGGCAGTCCAAGAGACCCAGTACTTC. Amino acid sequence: CAISETLAVQETQYF.

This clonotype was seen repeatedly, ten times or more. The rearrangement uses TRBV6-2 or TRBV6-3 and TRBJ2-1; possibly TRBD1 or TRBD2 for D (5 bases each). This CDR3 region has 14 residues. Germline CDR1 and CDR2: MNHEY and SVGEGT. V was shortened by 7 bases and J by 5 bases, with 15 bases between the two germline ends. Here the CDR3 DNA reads TGTGCCAGCACCCGGGACGCCACTAACAATGAGCAGTTCTTC. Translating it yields CASTRDATNNEQFF.

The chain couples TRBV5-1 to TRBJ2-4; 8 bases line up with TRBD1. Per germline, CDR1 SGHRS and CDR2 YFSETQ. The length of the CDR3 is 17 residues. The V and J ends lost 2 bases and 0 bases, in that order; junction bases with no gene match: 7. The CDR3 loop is CASSLPGQDLAKNIQYF. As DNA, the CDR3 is TGCGCCAGCAGCTTACCGGGACAGGACTTAGCCAAAAACATTCAGTACTTC. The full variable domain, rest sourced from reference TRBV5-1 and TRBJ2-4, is KAGVTQTPRYLIKTRGQQVTLSCSPISGHRSVSWYQQTPGQGLQFLFEYFSETQRNKGNFPGRFSGRQFSNSRSEMNVSTLELGDSALYLCASSLPGQDLAKNIQYFGAGTRLSVL.

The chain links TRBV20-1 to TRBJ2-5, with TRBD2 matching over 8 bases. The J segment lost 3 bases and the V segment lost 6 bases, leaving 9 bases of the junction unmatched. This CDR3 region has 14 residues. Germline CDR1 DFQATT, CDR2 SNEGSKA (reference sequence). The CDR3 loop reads CSAAFSAGEETQYF. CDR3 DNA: TGCAGTGCGGCCTTTTCAGCGGGGGAAGAGACCCAGTACTTC.

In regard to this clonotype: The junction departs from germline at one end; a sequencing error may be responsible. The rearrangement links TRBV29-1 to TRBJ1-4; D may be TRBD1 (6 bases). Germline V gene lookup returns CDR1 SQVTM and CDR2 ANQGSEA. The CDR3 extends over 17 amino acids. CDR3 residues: CSVEAHSGVGTNEKLFF. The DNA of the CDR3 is TGCAGTGTTGAAGCCCACTCAGGGGTCGGGACTAATGAAAAACTGTTTTTT.

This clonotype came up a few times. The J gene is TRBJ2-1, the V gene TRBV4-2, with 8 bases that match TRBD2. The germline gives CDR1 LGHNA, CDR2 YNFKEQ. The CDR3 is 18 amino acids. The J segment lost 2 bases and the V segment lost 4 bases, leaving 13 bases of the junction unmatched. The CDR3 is CASSPSQAAGGAYNEQFF. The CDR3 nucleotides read TGTGCCAGCAGCCCCAGCCAGGCCGCCGGGGGGGCCTACAATGAGCAGTTCTTC.

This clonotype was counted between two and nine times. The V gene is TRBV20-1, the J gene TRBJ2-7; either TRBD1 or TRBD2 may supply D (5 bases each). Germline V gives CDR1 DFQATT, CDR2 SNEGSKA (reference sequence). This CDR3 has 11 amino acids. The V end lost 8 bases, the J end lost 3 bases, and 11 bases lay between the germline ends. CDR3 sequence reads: CSSRDRYEQYF. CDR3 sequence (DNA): TGCAGTTCCAGGGACCGCTACGAGCAGTACTTC.

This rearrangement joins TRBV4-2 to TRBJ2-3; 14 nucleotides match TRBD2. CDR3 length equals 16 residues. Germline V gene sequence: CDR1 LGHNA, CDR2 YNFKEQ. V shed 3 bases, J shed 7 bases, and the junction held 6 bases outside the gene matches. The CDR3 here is CASSQHGTSGGNTQYF. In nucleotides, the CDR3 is TGTGCCAGCAGCCAGCATGGGACTAGCGGGGGAAATACGCAGTATTTT.